The present entry profiles one TCR beta chain with its context. Its antigen remains unidentified. The PCR used 60 Vbeta and 13 Jbeta primers. Sequenced by immunoSEQ multiplex PCR; TCRdb stores in-frame clones only, minus some. Among 65,000 or so clones, almost 80% were seen once, and the ten largest hold less than 3.5%. The sample comes from a study of cytomegalovirus exposure and HLA in healthy donors. Notes on the study in general: Based on reports, TCR beta sequences accurately predicted HLA-A and HLA-B alleles for most subjects. Earlier analysis looked at TCR beta V segments, and most were productive about 87% or about 30% of the time. Equally common other TCR beta chains were less clonally expanded than HLA-associated ones, a later analysis found.

The clonotype was recovered from a girl aged 10-17 years in good health and CMV-seropositive. The source material was PBMCs.

CDR3 residues: CASTFSGGPYNEQFF. The DNA for the CDR3 is TGTGCCAGCACCTTTAGCGGGGGGCCCTACAATGAGCAGTTCTTC. V and J are TRBV6-5 and TRBJ2-1; TRBD2 agrees at 10 bases. Germline-derived CDR1 and CDR2 are MNHEY and SVGAGI. J was trimmed by 2 bases and V by 7 bases; bases with no gene match: 5. The CDR3 is 15 residues long.